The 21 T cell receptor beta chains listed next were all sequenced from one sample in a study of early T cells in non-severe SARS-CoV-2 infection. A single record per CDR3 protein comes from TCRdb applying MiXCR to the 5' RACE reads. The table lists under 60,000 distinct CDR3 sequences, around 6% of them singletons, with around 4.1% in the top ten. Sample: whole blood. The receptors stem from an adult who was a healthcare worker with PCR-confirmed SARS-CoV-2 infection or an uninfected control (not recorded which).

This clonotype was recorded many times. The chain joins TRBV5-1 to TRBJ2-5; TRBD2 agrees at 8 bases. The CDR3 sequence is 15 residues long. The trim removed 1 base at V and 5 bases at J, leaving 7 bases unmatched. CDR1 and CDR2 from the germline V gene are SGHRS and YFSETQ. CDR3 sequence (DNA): TGCGCCAGCAGCTTGAGCGGGAGTCATCTGGAGACCCAGTACTTC. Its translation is CASSLSGSHLETQYF.

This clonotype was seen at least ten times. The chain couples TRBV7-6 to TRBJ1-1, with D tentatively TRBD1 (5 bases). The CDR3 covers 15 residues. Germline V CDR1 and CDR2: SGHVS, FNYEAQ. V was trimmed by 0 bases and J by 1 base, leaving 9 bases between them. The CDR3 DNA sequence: TGTGCCAGCAGCTTAGCAGGGGAGGGGAACACTGAAGCTTTCTTT. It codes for CASSLAGEGNTEAFF.

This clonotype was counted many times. The CDR3 loop reads CASLLAYNEQFF. The CDR3, as DNA: TGTGCCAGCTTGCTGGCCTACAATGAGCAGTTCTTC. This chain uses TRBV2 with TRBJ2-1; D remains ambiguous. Germline CDR1 is SNHLY and CDR2 is FYNNEI. This CDR3 comprises 12 residues. V shed 8 bases and J shed 2 bases, with 7 bases lying between them.

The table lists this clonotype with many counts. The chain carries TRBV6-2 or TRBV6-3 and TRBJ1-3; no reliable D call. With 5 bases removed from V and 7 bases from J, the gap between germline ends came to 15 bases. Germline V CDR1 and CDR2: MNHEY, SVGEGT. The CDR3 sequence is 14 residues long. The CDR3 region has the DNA TGTGCCAGCAGTCCGGGCGAAGCGCGGAACACCATATATTTT. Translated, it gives CASSPGEARNTIYF.

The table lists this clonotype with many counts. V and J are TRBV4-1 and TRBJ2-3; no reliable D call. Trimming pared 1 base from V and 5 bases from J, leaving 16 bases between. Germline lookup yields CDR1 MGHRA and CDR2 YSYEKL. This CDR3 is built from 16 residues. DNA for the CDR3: TGCGCCAGCAGCCAAGGCGGCAGAAAGGGAAAAGATACGCAGTATTTT. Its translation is CASSQGGRKGKDTQYF.

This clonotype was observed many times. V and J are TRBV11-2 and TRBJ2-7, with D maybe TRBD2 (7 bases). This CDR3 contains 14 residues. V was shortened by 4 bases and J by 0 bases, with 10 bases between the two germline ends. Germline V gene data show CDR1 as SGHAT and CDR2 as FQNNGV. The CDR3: CASSSAGASYEQYF. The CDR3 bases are TGTGCCAGCAGCTCCGCGGGGGCCTCCTACGAGCAGTACTTC.

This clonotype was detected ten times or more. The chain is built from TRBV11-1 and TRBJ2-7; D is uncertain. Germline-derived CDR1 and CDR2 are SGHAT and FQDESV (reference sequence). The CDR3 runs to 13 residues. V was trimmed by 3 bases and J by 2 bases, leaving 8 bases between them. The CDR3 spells CASSLTGTYEQYF. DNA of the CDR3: TGTGCCAGCAGCTTGACCGGCACCTACGAGCAGTACTTC.

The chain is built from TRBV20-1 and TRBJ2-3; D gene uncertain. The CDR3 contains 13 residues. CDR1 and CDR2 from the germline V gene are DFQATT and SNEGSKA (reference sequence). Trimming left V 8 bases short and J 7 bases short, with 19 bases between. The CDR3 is CSQKRQGPNTQYF. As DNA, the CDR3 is TGCAGTCAAAAACGTCAAGGGCCAAATACGCAGTATTTT.

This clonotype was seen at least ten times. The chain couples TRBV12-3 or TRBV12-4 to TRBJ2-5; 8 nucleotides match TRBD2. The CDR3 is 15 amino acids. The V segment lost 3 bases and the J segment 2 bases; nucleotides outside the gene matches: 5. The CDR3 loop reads CASSFGREPQETQYF. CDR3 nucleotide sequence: TGTGCCAGCAGTTTCGGGAGGGAGCCTCAAGAGACCCAGTACTTC.

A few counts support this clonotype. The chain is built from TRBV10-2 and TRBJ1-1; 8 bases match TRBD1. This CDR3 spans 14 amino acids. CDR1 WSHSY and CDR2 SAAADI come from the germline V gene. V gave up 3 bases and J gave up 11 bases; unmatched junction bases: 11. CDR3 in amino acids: CASSEIGQGRSAFF. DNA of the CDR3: TGCGCCAGCAGTGAAATAGGACAGGGACGTTCGGCTTTCTTT.

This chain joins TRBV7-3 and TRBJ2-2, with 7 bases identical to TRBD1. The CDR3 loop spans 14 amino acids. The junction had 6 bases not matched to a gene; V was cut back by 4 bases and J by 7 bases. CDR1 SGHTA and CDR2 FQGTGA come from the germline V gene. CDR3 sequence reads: CASSSRQGFGELFF. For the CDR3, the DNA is TGTGCCAGCAGCTCTAGACAGGGTTTCGGGGAGCTGTTTTTT.

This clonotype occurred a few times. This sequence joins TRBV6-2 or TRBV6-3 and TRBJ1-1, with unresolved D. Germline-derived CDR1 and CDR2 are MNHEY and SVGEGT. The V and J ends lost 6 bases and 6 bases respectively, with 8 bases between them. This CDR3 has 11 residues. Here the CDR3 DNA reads TGTGCCAGCAGCTCAAGGGCTGAAGCTTTCTTT. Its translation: CASSSRAEAFF.

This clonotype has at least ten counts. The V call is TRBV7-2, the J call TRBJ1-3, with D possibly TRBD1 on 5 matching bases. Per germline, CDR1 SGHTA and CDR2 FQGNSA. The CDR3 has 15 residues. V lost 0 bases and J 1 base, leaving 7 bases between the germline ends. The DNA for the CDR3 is TGTGCCAGCAGCTTAGCGTGGGGGTCTGGAAACACCATATATTTT. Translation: CASSLAWGSGNTIYF.

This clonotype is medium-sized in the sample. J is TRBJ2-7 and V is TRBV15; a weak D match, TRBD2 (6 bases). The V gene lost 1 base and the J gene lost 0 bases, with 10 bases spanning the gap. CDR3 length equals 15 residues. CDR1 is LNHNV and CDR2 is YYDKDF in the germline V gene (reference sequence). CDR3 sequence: CATSRGAGSSYEQYF. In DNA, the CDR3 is TGTGCCACCAGCAGAGGTGCGGGGAGCTCCTACGAGCAGTACTTC.

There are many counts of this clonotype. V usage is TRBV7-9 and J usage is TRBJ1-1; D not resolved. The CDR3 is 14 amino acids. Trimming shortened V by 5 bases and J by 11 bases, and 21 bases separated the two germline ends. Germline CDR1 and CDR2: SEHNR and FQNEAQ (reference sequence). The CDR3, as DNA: TGTGCCAGCAGCCCCCTGGGAGGGTCCCCCTCGGCTTTCTTT. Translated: CASSPLGGSPSAFF.

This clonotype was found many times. CDR3 amino acids: CASRVGVNTEAFF. CDR3 bases: TGTGCCAGTAGGGTCGGCGTGAACACTGAAGCTTTCTTT. J is TRBJ1-1 and V is TRBV19; D unresolved. Germline CDR1 is LNHDA and CDR2 is SQIVND (reference sequence). CDR3 length: 13 residues. V shed 6 bases and J shed 0 bases, with 8 bases lying between them.

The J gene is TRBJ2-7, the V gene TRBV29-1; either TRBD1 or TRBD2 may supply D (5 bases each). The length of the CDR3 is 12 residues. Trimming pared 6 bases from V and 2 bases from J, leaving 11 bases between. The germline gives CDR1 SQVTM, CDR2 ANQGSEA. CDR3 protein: CSVLSGPYEQYF. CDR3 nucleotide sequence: TGCAGCGTCCTCTCGGGACCCTACGAGCAGTACTTC.

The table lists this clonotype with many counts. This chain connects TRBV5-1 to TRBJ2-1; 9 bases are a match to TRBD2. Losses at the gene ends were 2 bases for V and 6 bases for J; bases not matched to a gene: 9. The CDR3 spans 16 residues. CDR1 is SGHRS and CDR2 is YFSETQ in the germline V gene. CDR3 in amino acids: CASSLPLAGFTNEQFF. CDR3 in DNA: TGCGCCAGCAGCTTACCCCTAGCGGGGTTTACCAATGAGCAGTTCTTC.

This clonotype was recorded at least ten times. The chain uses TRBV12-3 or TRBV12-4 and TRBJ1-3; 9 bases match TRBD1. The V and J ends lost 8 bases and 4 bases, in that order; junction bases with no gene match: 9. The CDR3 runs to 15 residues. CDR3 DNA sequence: TGTGCCAGCGGCTCCGGGACAGGGACCGGAAACACCATATATTTT. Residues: CASGSGTGTGNTIYF.

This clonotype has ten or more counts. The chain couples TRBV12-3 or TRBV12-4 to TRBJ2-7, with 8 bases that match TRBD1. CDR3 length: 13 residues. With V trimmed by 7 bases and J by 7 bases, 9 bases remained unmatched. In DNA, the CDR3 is TGTGCCAGCACCCTTGACCGGACAGGGGAGCAGTACTTC. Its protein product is CASTLDRTGEQYF.

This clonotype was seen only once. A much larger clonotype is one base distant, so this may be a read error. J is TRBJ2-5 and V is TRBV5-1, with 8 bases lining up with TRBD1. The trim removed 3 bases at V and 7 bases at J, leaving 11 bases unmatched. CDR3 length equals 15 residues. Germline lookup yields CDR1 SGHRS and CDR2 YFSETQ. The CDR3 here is CASSSLTGEEVTQYF. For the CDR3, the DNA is TGCGCCAGCAGCTCGTTGACAGGGGAGGAAGTGACCCAGTACTTC.